Each of the 26 T cell receptor beta chains below was sequenced from the same sample in a study of shared clonotypes between healthy human individuals. The repertoire was sequenced with immunoSEQ multiplex PCR; TCRdb's copy has only in-frame clones and lacks some. The sample includes 1,500,000 or so clones, around 97% of them seen just once. Sequences were obtained from naive CD4+ T cells sorted from blood. Described subset: CD45RA+ positively selected. These TCRs come from a man aged 25 to 45 in good health.

The chain joins TRBV18 to TRBJ2-7; D may match TRBD1 or TRBD2 (5 bases each). The CDR3 is 15 amino acids. Trimming stripped 3 bases from V and 7 bases from J, with 19 bases between. In germline, CDR1 is KGHSH, CDR2 LQKENI. This CDR3 is CASSPGDPQFGEQYF. CDR3 in DNA: TGTGCCAGCTCACCCGGGGACCCCCAATTTGGAGAGCAGTACTTC. Variable domain in full (rest from reference TRBV18 and TRBJ2-7): NAGVMQNPRHLVRRRGQEARLRCSPMKGHSHVYWYRQLPEEGLKFMVYLQKENIIDESGMPKERFSAEFPKEGPSILRIQQVVRGDSAAYFCASSPGDPQFGEQYFGPGTRLTVT.

The V call is TRBV30, the J call TRBJ1-1; D gene unclear. Trimming removed 7 bases at V and 1 base at J, with 10 bases between. This CDR3 comprises 12 residues. Germline V gives CDR1 GTSNPN, CDR2 SVGIG (reference sequence). CDR3 loop: CAYESGNTEAFF. For the CDR3, the DNA is TGTGCCTACGAGTCCGGGAACACTGAAGCTTTCTTT.

In this sample, this clone turned up once. The rearrangement uses TRBV5-5 and TRBJ2-5; D call uncertain. The CDR3 contains 13 residues. Germline CDR1 is SGHKS and CDR2 is YYEKEE (reference sequence). V dropped 4 bases and J dropped 5 bases, with 12 bases sitting between them. CDR3 sequence: CASSPMSQETQYF. The CDR3 DNA is TGTGCCAGCAGCCCCATGTCCCAGGAGACCCAGTACTTC.

This chain links TRBV6-1 with TRBJ2-1; D is uncertain. The CDR3 contains 14 residues. Between the trimmed V and J ends, which lost 3 bases and 0 bases, there was a span of 6 bases. Germline assignment: CDR1 MNHNS and CDR2 SASEGT. Written as DNA, the CDR3 is TGTGCCAGCAGTGAGATGAGCTCCTACAATGAGCAGTTCTTC. Its translation is CASSEMSSYNEQFF.

The chain has TRBV7-2 and TRBJ2-7; D is unresolved. V lost 1 base and J lost 3, with 13 bases in between. This CDR3 is 15 amino acids long. In germline, CDR1 is SGHTA, CDR2 FQGNSA. CDR3 sequence: CASSLGFGQIYEQYF. The DNA for the CDR3 is TGTGCCAGCAGCTTAGGCTTTGGGCAGATCTACGAGCAGTACTTC. Together with reference TRBV7-2 and TRBJ2-7, the CDR3 gives the full variable domain: GAGVSQSPSNKVTEKGKDVELRCDPISGHTALYWYRQSLGQGLEFLIYFQGNSAPDKSGLPSDRFSAERTGGSVSTLTIQRTQQEDSAVYLCASSLGFGQIYEQYFGPGTRLTVT.

Remarks on this clone: This same CDR3 is encoded by further DNA sequences in the sample. V and J are TRBV30 and TRBJ1-5, with D possibly being TRBD1 (5 bases). The CDR3 has 13 amino acids. CDR1 and CDR2 (germline): GTSNPN, SVGIG (reference sequence). V was clipped by 2 bases and J by 4 bases, with 9 bases between them. CDR3 amino acids: CAWSSGNNQPQHF. The DNA for the CDR3 is TGTGCCTGGAGTTCAGGGAATAATCAGCCCCAGCATTTT.

The chain recombines TRBV6-6 with TRBJ2-2; a possible D gene is TRBD2 (5 bases). This CDR3 spans 16 amino acids. Trimming pared 0 bases from V and 1 base from J, leaving 9 bases between. CDR1 and CDR2 (germline): MNHNY, SVGAGI (reference sequence). For the CDR3, the DNA is TGTGCCAGCAGTTACTCGAATCGGGGGAACACCGGGGAGCTGTTTTTT. Translation gives CASSYSNRGNTGELFF.

The rearrangement joins TRBV28 to TRBJ2-5, with D perhaps TRBD1 (5 bases). Germline CDR1 reads MDHEN; CDR2 reads SYDVKM. This CDR3 is built from 13 residues. Deletions cut 3 bases from V and 4 bases from J, with 9 bases between. CDR3 sequence: CASSFQGRETQYF. The CDR3, as DNA: TGTGCCAGCAGTTTCCAGGGTCGAGAGACCCAGTACTTC.

Note on this clone: This sample also contains other DNA sequences that code for the same CDR3. V gene TRBV5-1 combines with J gene TRBJ2-7; 9 bases match TRBD2. V lost 4 bases, J lost 0 bases, and 2 bases stayed unmatched. This CDR3 region has 14 residues. Germline lookup yields CDR1 SGHRS and CDR2 YFSETQ. The chain's CDR3 is CASSLTSGSYEQYF. The CDR3 DNA reads TGCGCCAGCAGCCTGACTAGCGGCTCCTACGAGCAGTACTTC.

The chain uses TRBV7-2 and TRBJ2-4; D gene unclear. Germline V CDR1 and CDR2: SGHTA, FQGNSA. V was cut by 1 base and J by 0 bases, with 10 bases left in between. The length of the CDR3 is 16 residues. CDR3 nucleotides: TGTGCCAGCAGCTTAGTAATTGGCCGAGCCAAAAACATTCAGTACTTC. This encodes CASSLVIGRAKNIQYF.

The table lists this clone with a count of one. The V and J genes are TRBV10-3 and TRBJ2-1; 11 nucleotides match TRBD2. Germline CDR1 is ENHRY and CDR2 is SYGVKD. Trimming removed 6 bases from V and 2 bases from J; junction bases left unmatched: 18. CDR3 length: 20 residues. The CDR3 DNA follows: TGTGCCATCAGGGAACTCGGGACAAACATAGCGGGAGGGCCCTACAATGAGCAGTTCTTC. Its translation is CAIRELGTNIAGGPYNEQFF.

The rearrangement links TRBV6-5 to TRBJ2-5; 8 bases fit TRBD1. The CDR3 loop spans 15 amino acids. Germline V gene sequence: CDR1 MNHEY, CDR2 SVGAGI. The V and J ends lost 4 bases and 5 bases, in that order; junction bases with no gene match: 9. The CDR3 here is CASSFYRTGPETQYF. The CDR3 region has the DNA TGTGCCAGCAGTTTTTATAGGACAGGGCCCGAGACCCAGTACTTC.

The chain recombines TRBV4-1 with TRBJ2-7, with 7 bases lining up with TRBD2. Germline-derived CDR1 and CDR2 are MGHRA and YSYEKL. The CDR3 covers 16 residues. After removal of 0 bases from V and 4 bases from J, the junction contained 9 bases not matched to a gene. CDR3 nucleotides: TGCGCCAGCAGCCAAGATTACCTAGCGGAGCCTTACGAGCAGTACTTC. Its translation is CASSQDYLAEPYEQYF.

V usage is TRBV7-9 and J usage is TRBJ2-7; 7 nucleotides line up with TRBD1. The CDR3 is 14 amino acids. V lost 4 bases, J lost 3 bases, and 6 bases stayed unmatched. Germline CDR1 SEHNR, CDR2 FQNEAQ (reference sequence). The CDR3 DNA sequence: TGTGCCAGCAGCTCAGCGACAGGGAGCTACGAGCAGTACTTC. This translates into CASSSATGSYEQYF.

The chain recombines TRBV28 with TRBJ2-3; D not resolved. The CDR3 runs 12 residues. The V gene's germline CDR1 is MDHEN and CDR2 SYDVKM. Trimming left V 7 bases short and J 2 bases short, with 7 bases between. CDR3 sequence (DNA): TGTGCCAGCACCCCCACCACAGATACGCAGTATTTT. This encodes CASTPTTDTQYF.

This chain connects TRBV5-1 to TRBJ2-2; D might be TRBD2 (6 bases). V lost 2 bases, J lost 4 bases, and 15 bases lay in between. The CDR3 spans 16 residues. Germline V gene data show CDR1 as SGHRS and CDR2 as YFSETQ. Written as DNA, the CDR3 is TGCGCCAGCAGCTTAAGGCGGGGCACGGGCACCGGGGAGCTGTTTTTT. This codes for CASSLRRGTGTGELFF.

The chain is built from TRBV25-1 and TRBJ1-4; D unresolved. This CDR3 comprises 15 residues. Germline V gene lookup returns CDR1 MGHDK and CDR2 SYGVNS. V was shortened by 6 bases and J by 0 bases, with 11 bases between the two germline ends. CDR3 loop: CASSASGPTNEKLFF. The DNA of the CDR3 is TGTGCCAGCAGCGCCTCAGGCCCAACTAATGAAAAACTGTTTTTT.

This chain uses TRBV18 with TRBJ1-2, with TRBD1 matching 11 bases. CDR3 length equals 14 residues. Unmatched junction bases numbered 1, after V lost 5 bases and J lost 2 bases. Germline CDR1 KGHSH, CDR2 LQKENI. The CDR3 spells CASSWDRGNYGYTF. In DNA form, the CDR3 reads TGTGCCAGCTCATGGGACAGGGGGAACTATGGCTACACCTTC.

This chain joins TRBV25-1 and TRBJ1-1; the match to TRBD1 covers 10 bases. The CDR3 length is 15 residues. The V gene's germline CDR1 is MGHDK and CDR2 SYGVNS. After removal of 3 bases from V and 3 bases from J, the junction contained 4 bases not matched to a gene. CDR3 sequence (DNA): TGTGCCAGCAGTGACCCCGGGACAGGGGACACTGAAGCTTTCTTT. The encoded protein is CASSDPGTGDTEAFF. Complete variable domain (other parts from reference TRBV25-1 and TRBJ1-1): EADIYQTPRYLVIGTGKKITLECSQTMGHDKMYWYQQDPGMELHLIHYSYGVNSTEKGDLSSESTVSRIRTEHFPLTLESARPSHTSQYLCASSDPGTGDTEAFFGQGTRLTVV.

CDR3 bases: TGTGCCAGCAGTCCCAACAGGAGAGTCTCGTACGAGCAGTACTTC. This translates into CASSPNRRVSYEQYF. The chain carries TRBV28 and TRBJ2-7; D is perhaps TRBD1 (5 bases). This CDR3 has 15 amino acids. Germline CDR1 MDHEN, CDR2 SYDVKM. Trimming removed 5 bases at V and 4 bases at J, with 18 bases between. The full variable domain, rest sourced from reference TRBV28 and TRBJ2-7, is DVKVTQSSRYLVKRTGEKVFLECVQDMDHENMFWYRQDPGLGLRLIYFSYDVKMKEKGDIPEGYSVSREKKERFSLILESASTNQTSMYLCASSPNRRVSYEQYFGPGTRLTVT.

The chain couples TRBV6-1 to TRBJ1-5; TRBD1 might be the D (6 bases). CDR1 is MNHNS, CDR2 SASEGT, per germline. This CDR3 has 14 residues. Trimming took 6 bases from V and 2 from J, leaving 11 bases between them. The CDR3 protein is CASSNRQGNQPQHF. DNA of the CDR3: TGTGCCAGCAGCAACCGACAGGGCAATCAGCCCCAGCATTTT.

The V and J genes are TRBV4-3 and TRBJ2-1; 9 bases match TRBD2. The ends lost 7 bases at V and 0 bases at J; junction bases unmatched: 7. The CDR3 has 16 residues. Germline assignment: CDR1 LGHNA and CDR2 YSLEER. The CDR3 DNA sequence: TGCGCCAGCACTCCCCGGACTAGCGACTCCTACAATGAGCAGTTCTTC. It codes for CASTPRTSDSYNEQFF.

The genes are TRBV5-4 and TRBJ2-7; D might be TRBD1 (5 bases). This CDR3 has 15 amino acids. Germline values: CDR1 SGHNT, CDR2 YYREEE (reference sequence). V lost 4 bases to trimming and J lost 5 bases, with 19 bases between them. The CDR3 loop reads CASSQPTGSNHEQYF. In DNA form, the CDR3 reads TGTGCCAGCAGCCAACCTACAGGTAGTAACCACGAGCAGTACTTC.

The rearrangement links TRBV6-1 to TRBJ2-7; no reliable D call. V was pared by 0 bases and J by 3 bases, with 12 bases between. The CDR3 runs to 15 residues. The germline V gene encodes CDR1 MNHNS and CDR2 SASEGT. The CDR3 sequence is CASSEALLEFYEQYF. The CDR3 DNA reads TGTGCCAGCAGTGAAGCCCTTCTGGAGTTCTACGAGCAGTACTTC.

The chain carries TRBV18 and TRBJ2-7; possibly TRBD2 for D (8 bases). The V gene's germline CDR1 is KGHSH and CDR2 LQKENI. The V gene lost 6 bases and the J gene lost 4 bases, with 25 bases spanning the gap. The CDR3 covers 17 residues. The CDR3, as DNA: TGTGCCAGCTCGCGTGGGACAGCGACTAGCGTCCCATACGAGCAGTACTTC. Amino acids: CASSRGTATSVPYEQYF.

The V and J genes are TRBV9 and TRBJ2-2, with 8 bases that match TRBD1. The CDR3 length is 16 residues. Germline CDR1 is SGDLS and CDR2 is YYNGEE. Trimming at V came to 5 bases and at J to 3 bases, leaving 9 bases not matched to a gene. CDR3 sequence (DNA): TGTGCCAGCAGTCGACAGGGGCAAAGGGACACCGGGGAGCTGTTTTTT. It translates to CASSRQGQRDTGELFF.